This entry lists 25 T cell receptor beta chains sequenced from one sample in a study of blood T cell repertoires in COVID-19. The protocol was immunoSEQ multiplex PCR, while the TCRdb copy is restricted to in-frame clones and leaves out a portion. The table has a few hundred thousand clones, roughly nine tenths seen once. The sample consisted of PBMCs or T cells enriched from blood (not recorded which). The receptors were gathered from a woman aged 18-29 years in a cohort exposed to, infected with or recovered from COVID-19 (not recorded which).

This clone was recorded a few times. The chain's CDR3 is CASRGLAGGVYEQYF. The CDR3 DNA reads as TGTGCCAGCAGGGGACTAGCGGGTGGCGTCTACGAGCAGTACTTC. The chain links TRBV2 to TRBJ2-7; 12 bases line up with TRBD2. The CDR3 contains 15 residues. V was clipped by 6 bases and J by 3 bases; unmatched bases: 6. The germline CDR1 and CDR2 sequences are SNHLY and FYNNEI.

The rearrangement uses TRBV6-5 and TRBJ1-3; D remains ambiguous. Germline CDR1 reads MNHEY; CDR2 reads SVGAGI. The CDR3 runs 15 residues. V was trimmed by 0 bases and J by 0 bases, leaving 6 bases between them. CDR3 nucleotides: TGTGCCAGCAGTTACTCTGGCAGCTCTGGAAACACCATATATTTT. Protein product: CASSYSGSSGNTIYF.

The chain joins TRBV27 to TRBJ2-7; 10 bases fit TRBD2. This CDR3 comprises 15 residues. CDR1 MNHEY and CDR2 SMNVEV come from the germline V gene (reference sequence). V trimming: 3 bases; J trimming: 6 bases; junction bases outside the gene matches: 8. CDR3 nucleotide sequence: TGTGCCAGCAGTTTGGGGGCTAGCGGGAGCGTCGAGCAGTACTTC. Amino acids: CASSLGASGSVEQYF.

V is TRBV13 and J is TRBJ1-1, with D unresolved. The germline V and J ends were trimmed by 2 bases and 4 bases, with 5 bases remaining between them. The CDR3 runs 12 residues. Germline CDR1 and CDR2: PRHDT and FYEKMQ (reference sequence). The CDR3 DNA sequence: TGTGCCAGCAGCTTAAAGAGCACTGAAGCTTTCTTT. Its translation: CASSLKSTEAFF. Using reference TRBV13 and TRBJ1-1 for the parts outside the CDR3, the full variable domain is AAGVIQSPRHLIKEKRETATLKCYPIPRHDTVYWYQQGPGQDPQFLISFYEKMQSDKGSIPDRFSAQQFSDYHSELNMSSLELGDSALYFCASSLKSTEAFFGQGTRLTVV.

The chain recombines TRBV5-4 with TRBJ1-2, with TRBD1 as a possible D gene (6 bases). The germline V gene has CDR1 SGHNT and CDR2 YYREEE (reference sequence). The CDR3 runs 15 residues. V was shortened by 4 bases and J by 3 bases, with 16 bases between the two germline ends. CDR3 nucleotides: TGTGCCAGCAGCATGAGCTCAGGGGCCGACTATGGCTACACCTTC. It specifies CASSMSSGADYGYTF.

The chain combines TRBV12-3 or TRBV12-4 with TRBJ1-1; 9 bases are shared with TRBD1. The CDR3 has 12 amino acids. V lost 6 bases, J lost 11 bases, and 7 bases stayed unmatched. The CDR3 protein is CASSLVDRGAFF. CDR3 sequence (DNA): TGTGCCAGCAGCCTAGTCGACAGGGGGGCTTTCTTT.

The chain is built from TRBV30 and TRBJ2-7, with 7 positions matching TRBD2. This CDR3 comprises 13 residues. The V gene's germline CDR1 is GTSNPN and CDR2 SVGIG (reference sequence). V lost 6 bases to trimming and J lost 6 bases; unmatched junction nucleotides: 11. The DNA of the CDR3 is TGTGCCTGCACCTCCCCGACTAGCTCCGAGCAGTACTTC. It encodes CACTSPTSSEQYF.

CDR3 bases: TGTGCCACCAGCGGATCTAGCGGGGGGGGTTGGGATACGCAGTATTTT. Protein sequence: CATSGSSGGGWDTQYF. The chain has TRBV15 and TRBJ2-3, with TRBD2 matching 12 bases. V was clipped by 5 bases and J by 6 bases; unmatched bases: 9. This CDR3 is 16 amino acids long. Germline lookup yields CDR1 LNHNV and CDR2 YYDKDF (reference sequence).

The chain carries TRBV30 and TRBJ2-3; D remains ambiguous. This CDR3 has 15 amino acids. The V end lost 2 bases, the J end lost 0 bases, and 12 bases lay between the germline ends. Germline-derived CDR1 and CDR2 are GTSNPN and SVGIG (reference sequence). This chain's CDR3 is CAWSRLSASTDTQYF. DNA of the CDR3: TGTGCCTGGAGTAGGTTAAGCGCTAGCACAGATACGCAGTATTTT.

This chain connects TRBV7-2 to TRBJ2-1; TRBD2 aligns across 8 bases. Germline V CDR1 and CDR2: SGHTA, FQGNSA. V gave up 2 bases and J gave up 4 bases; unmatched junction bases: 4. The CDR3 has 15 residues. The CDR3 sequence is CASSLPTSGYNEQFF. CDR3 coding DNA: TGTGCCAGCAGCTTACCCACTAGCGGATACAATGAGCAGTTCTTC.

This clone was counted between two and nine times. The rearrangement uses TRBV5-4 and TRBJ2-1; TRBD2 aligns across 10 bases. Germline V gene sequence: CDR1 SGHNT, CDR2 YYREEE (reference sequence). This CDR3 comprises 17 residues. The junction had 5 bases not matched to a gene; V was cut back by 2 bases and J by 0 bases. The CDR3 nucleotides read TGTGCCAGCAGCTTTCTAGCGGGAGCCCACTCCTACAATGAGCAGTTCTTC. This translates into CASSFLAGAHSYNEQFF.

This chain connects TRBV6-6 to TRBJ2-5; possible D gene TRBD2, 5 bases. This CDR3 region has 20 residues. With 5 bases removed from V and 0 bases from J, the gap between germline ends came to 28 bases. Germline V gene sequence: CDR1 MNHNY, CDR2 SVGAGI (reference sequence). The CDR3 coding sequence is TGTGCCAGCAGTCAACGCCCACTTTTATCCCAGCGGCAGTACCAAGAGACCCAGTACTTC. It codes for CASSQRPLLSQRQYQETQYF.

This chain joins TRBV28 and TRBJ2-1; 7 bases match TRBD1. This CDR3 contains 15 residues. Germline trimming cut 6 bases from V and 7 bases from J; bases unmatched to any gene: 12. Germline CDR1 MDHEN, CDR2 SYDVKM. The CDR3 DNA reads as TGTGCCAGCAGAGGTACAGGGGTTATTAGGAATGAGCAGTTCTTC. It codes for CASRGTGVIRNEQFF.

The chain is built from TRBV3-1 (or the pseudogene TRBV3-2) and TRBJ2-3; D is perhaps TRBD2 (6 bases). From germline, CDR1 is LGHDT and CDR2 YNNKEL (reference sequence). This CDR3 comprises 13 residues. V shed 4 bases and J shed 7 bases, with 12 bases lying between them. The CDR3 nucleotides are TGTGCCAGCAGCCTTGGGACTCTCCATACGCAGTATTTT. Protein product: CASSLGTLHTQYF.

The chain carries TRBV18 and TRBJ1-4; no definite D call. The CDR3 is made up of 15 amino acids. Germline V gene data show CDR1 as KGHSH and CDR2 as LQKENI. The V end was cut by 3 bases, the J end by 3 bases, with 11 bases between. The CDR3 region has the DNA TGTGCCAGCTCACCTGTTCGCGATTCTAATGAAAAACTGTTTTTT. It codes for CASSPVRDSNEKLFF.

The J gene is TRBJ2-5, the V gene TRBV4-1, with a tentative D call TRBD1 (5 bases). V lost 0 bases and J lost 4, with 9 bases in between. CDR3 length: 14 amino acids. Per germline, CDR1 MGHRA and CDR2 YSYEKL. The CDR3 DNA reads TGCGCCAGCAGCCAAGAACAGGAAGCAGAGACCCAGTACTTC. Translation gives CASSQEQEAETQYF.

The chain uses TRBV18 and TRBJ1-3; D uncertain. The ends were cut back, 3 bases at V and 6 bases at J, with 6 bases in the middle. Looked up from germline, CDR1 is KGHSH and CDR2 is LQKENI. This CDR3 has 12 residues. This CDR3 reads CASSPGENTIYF. CDR3 coding DNA: TGTGCCAGCTCACCGGGAGAAAACACCATATATTTT.

In this sample, this clone turned up a few times. The V call is TRBV19, the J call TRBJ2-2; 9 positions agree with TRBD1. The CDR3 runs to 16 residues. Trimming cost V 5 bases and J 3 bases; bases outside gene matches: 7. The germline V gene has CDR1 LNHDA and CDR2 SQIVND (reference sequence). CDR3 region: CASSPEGQGDTGELFF. The CDR3 DNA reads TGTGCCAGTAGTCCCGAGGGACAGGGCGACACCGGGGAGCTGTTTTTT.

This chain joins TRBV3-1 (or the pseudogene TRBV3-2) and TRBJ2-5; 8 positions match TRBD2. The CDR3 consists of 17 residues. Trimming at V came to 5 bases and at J to 1 base, leaving 12 bases not matched to a gene. Germline V CDR1 and CDR2: LGHDT, YNNKEL (reference sequence). The CDR3: CASSSQGGLAGQETQYF. In DNA form, the CDR3 reads TGTGCCAGCAGCTCCCAAGGGGGGCTAGCGGGCCAAGAGACCCAGTACTTC.

The V call is TRBV4-1, the J call TRBJ1-6; D remains unclear. In germline, CDR1 is MGHRA, CDR2 YSYEKL. The V end was cut by 1 base, the J end by 7 bases, with 5 bases between. The CDR3 consists of 13 residues. Here the CDR3 reads CASSQATNSPLHF. The CDR3 DNA follows: TGCGCCAGCAGCCAAGCAACAAATTCACCCCTCCACTTT.

The rearrangement links TRBV9 to TRBJ2-1, with TRBD2 matching 11 bases. J gave up 5 bases and V 3 bases, and 7 bases lay outside the gene matches. CDR3 length: 16 residues. Germline V gene lookup returns CDR1 SGDLS and CDR2 YYNGEE. Here the CDR3 reads CASSENLAGGHNEQFF. The CDR3 DNA sequence: TGTGCCAGCAGCGAGAATCTAGCGGGAGGTCACAATGAGCAGTTCTTC.

This clone was counted a single time. This sequence joins TRBV5-1 and TRBJ2-1; 7 nucleotides line up with TRBD1. Germline assignment: CDR1 SGHRS and CDR2 YFSETQ. The CDR3 extends over 17 amino acids. V was pared by 1 base and J by 7 bases, with 14 bases of the junction left unmatched. The CDR3 reads CASSLFGSGGVGNEQFF. The DNA for the CDR3 is TGCGCCAGCAGCTTGTTTGGATCAGGGGGAGTTGGGAATGAGCAGTTCTTC.

V is TRBV19 and J is TRBJ1-4; TRBD1 might be the D (5 bases). With 6 bases removed from V and 8 bases from J, the gap between germline ends came to 10 bases. CDR1 and CDR2 from the germline V gene are LNHDA and SQIVND (reference sequence). The CDR3 runs 12 residues. The CDR3 DNA follows: TGTGCCAGTAGGGGGGAGGTGGAAAAACTGTTTTTT. This encodes CASRGEVEKLFF.

V gene TRBV18 combines with J gene TRBJ2-1, with D hard to call. V lost 6 bases, J lost 8 bases, and 23 bases lay in between. The CDR3 has 16 residues. Germline assignment: CDR1 KGHSH and CDR2 LQKENI. The CDR3 sequence is CASSTSETPNRYEQFF. Written as DNA, the CDR3 is TGTGCCAGCTCTACTTCGGAGACTCCGAATCGATATGAGCAGTTCTTC.

The genes are TRBV12-3 or TRBV12-4 and TRBJ2-1; tentatively, D is TRBD2 (5 bases). This CDR3 is 13 amino acids long. Trimming stripped 2 bases from V and 6 bases from J, with 8 bases between. The CDR3, as DNA: TGTGCCAGCAGTTTAACTAGGTCCAATGAGCAGTTCTTC. It specifies CASSLTRSNEQFF.